The 18 T cell receptor beta chains given below trace back to one sample, sequenced in a study of shared clonotypes between healthy human individuals. Produced via immunoSEQ multiplex PCR; TCRdb's table is partial and in-frame only. Of 950,000 to 1,200,000 clones listed, about 80% are singletons. The sequenced material came from memory CD4+ T cells from PBMCs. Subset noted: CD45RA-negative fraction. Receptors were obtained from a young man in good health. Some clones in this sample may be carry-over from other donors' samples.

This clone was observed a few times. This chain links TRBV25-1 with TRBJ1-1; D remains ambiguous. Germline V lookup: CDR1 MGHDK, CDR2 SYGVNS. CDR3 length: 13 residues. The V end lost 3 bases, the J end lost 1 base, and 6 bases lay between the germline ends. In nucleotides, the CDR3 is TGTGCCAGCAGTGATATGGGGAACACTGAAGCTTTCTTT. Protein product: CASSDMGNTEAFF.

CDR3 sequence (DNA): TGCGCCAGCAGCATCCTAGCAGGGGTGAACTACGAGCAGTACTTC. Translation: CASSILAGVNYEQYF. The rearrangement links TRBV4-1 to TRBJ2-7, with D perhaps TRBD1 (6 bases). There are 15 residues in the CDR3. Per the germline V gene, CDR1 is MGHRA and CDR2 is YSYEKL. The V end was cut by 5 bases, the J end by 3 bases, with 17 bases between.

A remark on this clone: Other DNA sequences in the same sample also yield this CDR3. The chain employs TRBV10-2 and TRBJ2-5; D is perhaps TRBD1 or TRBD2 (6 bases each). The CDR3 consists of 12 residues. Deletions cut 5 bases from V and 5 bases from J, with 9 bases between. Germline assignment: CDR1 WSHSY and CDR2 SAAADI. The CDR3 here is CASSPGAETQYF. The CDR3 nucleotides are TGCGCCAGCAGTCCGGGGGCCGAGACCCAGTACTTC.

The chain is built from TRBV2 and TRBJ2-1; 15 positions match TRBD2. The V segment lost 6 bases and the J segment 7 bases; nucleotides outside the gene matches: 4. This CDR3 is built from 15 residues. Per germline, CDR1 SNHLY and CDR2 FYNNEI. DNA for the CDR3: TGTGCCAGCAGGGGACTAGCGGGAGGTTTTAATGAGCAGTTCTTC. Amino acids: CASRGLAGGFNEQFF.

The chain recombines TRBV9 with TRBJ2-7; 9 nucleotides line up with TRBD2. The CDR3 runs to 17 residues. Trimming removed 0 bases from V and 6 bases from J; junction bases left unmatched: 13. Germline V gene data show CDR1 as SGDLS and CDR2 as YYNGEE. CDR3 region: CASSVDASGTPRGEQYF. CDR3 sequence (DNA): TGTGCCAGCAGCGTAGACGCTAGCGGGACTCCTAGAGGCGAGCAGTACTTC.

The gene calls are TRBV19 and TRBJ2-1; 8 bases match TRBD2. The CDR3 has 13 residues. Per germline, CDR1 LNHDA and CDR2 SQIVND (reference sequence). Trimming cost V 4 bases and J 9 bases; bases outside gene matches: 5. CDR3 DNA: TGTGCCAGTAGTACTCCGCTAGCGGGTGAGCAGTTCTTC. Translated: CASSTPLAGEQFF.

The chain employs TRBV6-6 and TRBJ2-7, with a possible D match to TRBD2 (6 bases). CDR1 MNHNY and CDR2 SVGAGI come from the germline V gene (reference sequence). The CDR3 length is 14 residues. Trimming removed 5 bases at V and 4 bases at J, with 15 bases between. As DNA, the CDR3 is TGTGCCAGCAGTCCGCGGATTGGGACTTACGAGCAGTACTTC. Translation gives CASSPRIGTYEQYF.

The chain uses TRBV30 and TRBJ1-1, with 7 bases that match TRBD1. Germline assignment: CDR1 GTSNPN and CDR2 SVGIG (reference sequence). V lost 4 bases to trimming and J lost 5 bases; unmatched junction nucleotides: 13. This CDR3 has 15 residues. CDR3 nucleotides: TGTGCCTGGACTAGAACACTGACAGGGCAGACTGAAGCTTTCTTT. Encoded protein: CAWTRTLTGQTEAFF.

Note on this clone: This clone may be a read error of a much larger clone one base away. Other DNA sequences of this sample code for an identical CDR3. This chain uses TRBV4-3 with TRBJ1-1; D is unclear. This CDR3 is built from 15 residues. CDR1 and CDR2 from the germline V gene are LGHNA and YSLEER. With 1 base removed from V and 4 bases from J, the gap between germline ends came to 13 bases. The CDR3 protein is CASSQVGSHPTEAFF. The CDR3 bases are TGCGCCAGCAGCCAAGTAGGCAGTCACCCCACTGAAGCTTTCTTT.

The chain uses TRBV28 and TRBJ2-7; 7 nucleotides align to TRBD1. V lost 1 base and J lost 3; bases outside the gene matches: 3. This CDR3 spans 14 amino acids. Looked up from germline, CDR1 is MDHEN and CDR2 is SYDVKM. In DNA, the CDR3 is TGTGCCAGCAGTTTATTGGGACAGTTCTACGAGCAGTACTTC. This encodes CASSLLGQFYEQYF.

This clone was observed a handful of times. The rearrangement joins TRBV7-2 to TRBJ2-7, with D uncertain. The CDR3 has 13 amino acids. Germline V gene sequence: CDR1 SGHTA, CDR2 FQGNSA. The germline V and J ends were trimmed by 2 bases and 3 bases, with 8 bases remaining between them. The chain's CDR3 is CASSLRVGYEQYF. The CDR3 coding sequence is TGTGCCAGCAGCTTAAGGGTTGGCTACGAGCAGTACTTC.

The rearrangement uses TRBV9 and TRBJ2-2; 9 bases fit TRBD2. The CDR3 totals 15 residues. Per the germline V gene, CDR1 is SGDLS and CDR2 is YYNGEE. V shed 0 bases and J 5 bases; nucleotides not matched to a gene: 2. Here the CDR3 DNA reads TGTGCCAGCAGCGTAGAAGCGGGAGGTACCGGGGAGCTGTTTTTT. It specifies CASSVEAGGTGELFF.

The J gene is TRBJ2-7, the V gene TRBV9; TRBD2 agrees at 14 bases. This CDR3 comprises 15 residues. Trimming at V came to 3 bases and at J to 6 bases, leaving 5 bases not matched to a gene. The V gene's germline CDR1 is SGDLS and CDR2 YYNGEE. CDR3 residues: CASSEGTSGSPEQYF. For the CDR3, the DNA is TGTGCCAGCAGCGAGGGGACTAGCGGGAGTCCCGAGCAGTACTTC. Complete variable domain (other parts from reference TRBV9 and TRBJ2-7): DSGVTQTPKHLITATGQRVTLRCSPRSGDLSVYWYQQSLDQGLQFLIQYYNGEERAKGNILERFSAQQFPDLHSELNLSSLELGDSALYFCASSEGTSGSPEQYFGPGTRLTVT.

The sample holds a few counts of this clone. The sample contains more than one DNA sequence encoding this CDR3. The chain combines TRBV7-2 with TRBJ2-3; TRBD2 matches 8 bases. Trimming removed 5 bases from V and 1 base from J; junction bases left unmatched: 2. This CDR3 region has 14 residues. CDR1 is SGHTA, CDR2 FQGNSA, per germline. The chain's CDR3 is CASSPTSGTDTQYF. DNA of the CDR3: TGTGCCAGCAGCCCGACTAGCGGCACAGATACGCAGTATTTT.

Here the CDR3 DNA reads TGTGCCAGCAGCCGGACTAGGGTCTTCTCCGAGCAGTACTTC. Amino acid sequence: CASSRTRVFSEQYF. The chain joins TRBV7-2 to TRBJ2-7, with TRBD2 matching 7 bases. Germline CDR1 and CDR2: SGHTA and FQGNSA. This CDR3 comprises 14 residues. With V trimmed by 5 bases and J by 6 bases, 10 bases remained unmatched. The full variable domain, its missing parts supplied by reference TRBV7-2 and TRBJ2-7, is GAGVSQSPSNKVTEKGKDVELRCDPISGHTALYWYRQSLGQGLEFLIYFQGNSAPDKSGLPSDRFSAERTGGSVSTLTIQRTQQEDSAVYLCASSRTRVFSEQYFGPGTRLTVT.

The chain joins TRBV10-3 to TRBJ2-5; 7 bases match TRBD1. V lost 5 bases to trimming and J lost 4 bases; unmatched junction nucleotides: 1. Germline CDR1 is ENHRY and CDR2 is SYGVKD. The CDR3 consists of 12 residues. This CDR3 reads CAISTGAETQYF. As DNA, the CDR3 is TGTGCCATCAGTACAGGGGCAGAGACCCAGTACTTC.

The V gene is TRBV11-2, the J gene TRBJ2-5; TRBD2 aligns across 10 bases. Per germline, CDR1 SGHAT and CDR2 FQNNGV. The V gene end was trimmed by 1 base and the J gene end by 5 bases; junction bases not matched to a gene: 16. The CDR3 spans 19 residues. CDR3 coding DNA: TGTGCCAGCAGCTTAGGGATAACTAGCGGGACAGTGAGCGGGGAGACCCAGTACTTC. Amino acid sequence: CASSLGITSGTVSGETQYF.

This chain connects TRBV7-9 to TRBJ2-2; TRBD1 matches at 7 bases. The ends lost 3 bases at V and 7 bases at J; junction bases unmatched: 14. Germline V gives CDR1 SEHNR, CDR2 FQNEAQ (reference sequence). The CDR3 consists of 17 residues. CDR3 sequence reads: CASSFLIGTRGHGELFF. CDR3 nucleotide sequence: TGTGCCAGCAGCTTCCTAATCGGTACAAGGGGGCACGGGGAGCTGTTTTTT. Variable domain in full (rest from reference TRBV7-9 and TRBJ2-2): DTGVSQNPRHKITKRGQNVTFRCDPISEHNRLYWYRQTLGQGPEFLTYFQNEAQLEKSRLLSDRFSAERPKGSFSTLEIQRTEQGDSAMYLCASSFLIGTRGHGELFFGEGSRLTVL.